The clone carrying this TCR beta chain was detected only a few times. Unique molecular identifiers tagged the TCRbeta library. TCRdb fed the PCR reads into MiXCR, producing one record per CDR3 protein. The sample holds roughly 100,000 distinct CDR3 sequences; roughly 8.3% are singletons and the top ten take 5.5% to 8.5%. This sample stems from a study of T-cell reconstitution after alpha-beta-depleted transplantation in children. This CDR3 region has 14 residues. Trimming stripped 6 bases from V and 7 bases from J, with 15 bases between. Germline V lookup: CDR1 KGHSH, CDR2 LQKENI. This specimen consisted of PBMCs from the stem cell graft donor, obtained from the stem cell graft. The V and J genes are TRBV18 and TRBJ2-2; no firm D call. The receptor was derived from a human donor who donated a stem cell graft to a child with congenital amegakaryocytic thrombocytopenia. The CDR3 bases are TGTGCCAGCTCGCCCCGAGTCCAGAACGGGGAGCTGTTTTTT. Amino acid sequence: CASSPRVQNGELFF.